This TCR beta chain originates from a study of shared clonotypes between healthy human individuals. Deep-level assay runs were performed. Some clones are missing from TCRdb's copy, which holds only in-frame ones; the method was immunoSEQ multiplex PCR. Seen here are about 510,000 clones, around 79% observed once, and the top ten hold 13%. CDR3 length equals 15 residues. Deletions cut 0 bases from V and 5 bases from J, with 14 bases between. The V gene's germline CDR1 is MNHEY and CDR2 SVGAGI. The donors, healthy adults who were HIV-negative, had experienced no recent acute infections or vaccinations. The unsorted samples had approximately 90 million PBMCs used for genomic DNA. Regarding this clone: Its antigen remains unknown.

Whole-study findings and limits: Researchers sampled blood only, noting tissue repertoires likely differ.

Material: PBMCs. This clonotype was obtained from a woman in her 40s in good health. Some clones in this sample may be carry-over from other donors' samples. V gene TRBV6-5 combines with J gene TRBJ2-7, with D tentatively TRBD1 or TRBD2 (5 bases each). CDR3 DNA sequence: TGTGCCAGCAGTTACTCATGGACTCTGGGGGACGAGCAGTACTTC. Encoded protein: CASSYSWTLGDEQYF.